One sample yielded the 9 T cell receptor beta chains listed below, sequenced in a study of cytomegalovirus exposure and HLA in healthy donors (TCRdb year 2017). Libraries were prepared through the immunoSEQ multiplex PCR assay. A mixture of 60 forward primers for TCR Vbeta segments and 13 reverse primers for TCR Jbeta segments was used in the multiplex PCR. This immuneACCESS table, as held by TCRdb, lists in-frame sequences with V and J called but not all clones. Of the missing ones, under half trace to an unresolved V gene in checked studies; the others have no known cause. In this sample's table one finds about 150,000 clones. The ten most abundant clones make up 1.5% to 2% of the sample. The sample consisted of PBMCs. These receptors all stem from a woman aged 45-65 years in good health and CMV-seronegative.

The chain uses TRBV25-1 and TRBJ2-1, with 7 bases aligning to TRBD1. This CDR3 contains 16 residues. Unmatched junction bases numbered 12, after V lost 2 bases and J lost 8 bases. Germline assignment: CDR1 MGHDK and CDR2 SYGVNS. The chain's CDR3 is CASSEPFRQGTHEQFF. The CDR3 bases are TGTGCCAGCAGTGAACCATTTCGACAGGGTACCCATGAGCAGTTCTTC.

This chain connects TRBV7-9 to TRBJ2-1, with TRBD2 matching 9 bases. V shed 3 bases and J 7 bases; nucleotides not matched to a gene: 7. From germline, CDR1 is SEHNR and CDR2 FQNEAQ (reference sequence). The length of the CDR3 is 15 residues. CDR3 sequence: CASSFLGGRGNEQFF. In DNA, the CDR3 is TGTGCCAGCAGCTTCCTCGGCGGGAGGGGGAATGAGCAGTTCTTC.

The chain employs TRBV13 and TRBJ1-5; D is unclear. The V end lost 5 bases, the J end lost 4 bases, and 6 bases lay between the germline ends. In germline, CDR1 is PRHDT, CDR2 FYEKMQ (reference sequence). The CDR3 extends over 12 amino acids. The CDR3 spells CASSLPNQPQHF. CDR3 in DNA: TGTGCCAGCAGCCTTCCGAATCAGCCCCAGCATTTT.

The chain links TRBV7-8 to TRBJ1-5; D unresolved. Trimming removed 3 bases from V and 0 bases from J, with 12 bases in between. The CDR3 is made up of 16 amino acids. The germline CDR1 and CDR2 sequences are SGHVS and FQNEAQ. The CDR3 DNA follows: TGTGCCAGCAGCTTTGGGCAGAAATATAGCAATCAGCCCCAGCATTTT. Residues: CASSFGQKYSNQPQHF.

The chain links TRBV7-2 to TRBJ2-5, with D unresolved. V lost 1 base, J lost 5 bases, and 11 bases lay in between. Per the germline V gene, CDR1 is SGHTA and CDR2 is FQGNSA. The CDR3 runs to 14 residues. CDR3 nucleotide sequence: TGTGCCAGCAGCTTAGGGGCCGAATCGGAGACCCAGTACTTC. Translation gives CASSLGAESETQYF.

V gene TRBV5-1 combines with J gene TRBJ1-4; 10 bases are shared with TRBD1. The J segment lost 5 bases and the V segment lost 4 bases, leaving 11 bases of the junction unmatched. The length of the CDR3 is 17 residues. The germline V gene has CDR1 SGHRS and CDR2 YFSETQ. CDR3 loop: CASSPMGLGQGNEKLFF. DNA of the CDR3: TGCGCCAGCAGCCCCATGGGGTTGGGACAGGGGAATGAAAAACTGTTTTTT.

This chain uses TRBV28 with TRBJ2-1; D is perhaps TRBD2 (5 bases). Germline CDR1 reads MDHEN; CDR2 reads SYDVKM. The CDR3 covers 13 residues. V was trimmed by 6 bases and J by 0 bases, leaving 6 bases between them. Written as DNA, the CDR3 is TGTGCCAGCAGCGGGAACTCCTACAATGAGCAGTTCTTC. Translating gives CASSGNSYNEQFF. Full variable domain (missing parts from reference TRBV28 and TRBJ2-1): DVKVTQSSRYLVKRTGEKVFLECVQDMDHENMFWYRQDPGLGLRLIYFSYDVKMKEKGDIPEGYSVSREKKERFSLILESASTNQTSMYLCASSGNSYNEQFFGPGTRLTVL.

The chain couples TRBV6-6 to TRBJ2-3; 11 bases align to TRBD2. The J segment lost 2 bases and the V segment lost 4 bases, leaving 2 bases of the junction unmatched. Per the germline V gene, CDR1 is MNHNY and CDR2 is SVGAGI (reference sequence). CDR3 length: 15 amino acids. The CDR3 DNA sequence: TGTGCCAGCAGTTTAGCGGGGGGGATCACAGATACGCAGTATTTT. Translated: CASSLAGGITDTQYF.

V and J are TRBV4-2 and TRBJ2-7; 10 bases are shared with TRBD2. The CDR3 contains 14 residues. Germline CDR1 LGHNA, CDR2 YNFKEQ. J lost 6 bases, V lost 3 bases, and 5 bases had no gene match. The CDR3 here is CASSHTGTSAEQYF. The CDR3 bases are TGTGCCAGCAGCCATACCGGGACTAGCGCCGAGCAGTACTTC.